These 29 T cell receptor beta chains were all obtained from the same sample, sequenced in a study of blood T cell repertoires in COVID-19. The method was immunoSEQ multiplex PCR; TCRdb's version includes in-frame clones alone and lacks a portion of them. The sample shows some 120,000 clones, around four fifths of them seen only once. Sequencing was carried out using peripheral blood. The source of these receptors is a woman aged 65 to 85 with acute or convalescent COVID-19.

This chain uses TRBV10-1 with TRBJ2-2; no clear D. CDR1 and CDR2 from the germline V gene are WNHNN and SYGVQD (reference sequence). This CDR3 spans 13 amino acids. The V end lost 0 bases, the J end lost 4 bases, and 3 bases lay between the germline ends. CDR3 sequence (DNA): TGCGCCAGCAGTGAGTCCCGCACCGGGGAGCTGTTTTTT. As protein: CASSESRTGELFF.

The chain couples TRBV6-4 to TRBJ2-1; 10 bases are shared with TRBD2. With 5 bases clipped from V and 3 bases from J, the junction kept 4 bases outside the gene matches. CDR3 length equals 15 residues. The germline gives CDR1 MRHNA, CDR2 SNTAGT. The DNA for the CDR3 is TGTGCCAGCAGTCGTAGCGGGGGGAGCTACAATGAGCAGTTCTTC. Residues: CASSRSGGSYNEQFF.

V and J are TRBV28 and TRBJ1-5; TRBD1 might be the D (5 bases). Germline CDR1 reads MDHEN; CDR2 reads SYDVKM. The CDR3 is 14 residues long. The V end lost 8 bases, the J end lost 0 bases, and 11 bases lay between the germline ends. The CDR3 DNA reads TGTGCCAGCCGGGGGGAATATAGCAATCAGCCCCAGCATTTT. It encodes CASRGEYSNQPQHF.

This sequence joins TRBV5-1 and TRBJ2-1, with TRBD1 as a possible D gene (6 bases). Trimming removed 2 bases at V and 3 bases at J, with 9 bases between. Per germline, CDR1 SGHRS and CDR2 YFSETQ. This CDR3 region has 14 residues. Written as DNA, the CDR3 is TGCGCCAGCAGCTTCAGGGGTGGCTACAATGAGCAGTTCTTC. Its translation: CASSFRGGYNEQFF. Using reference TRBV5-1 and TRBJ2-1 for the parts outside the CDR3, the full variable domain is KAGVTQTPRYLIKTRGQQVTLSCSPISGHRSVSWYQQTPGQGLQFLFEYFSETQRNKGNFPGRFSGRQFSNSRSEMNVSTLELGDSALYLCASSFRGGYNEQFFGPGTRLTVL.

The chain employs TRBV6-6 and TRBJ1-2, with D possibly TRBD1 on 6 matching bases. Trimming cost V 4 bases and J 8 bases, with 11 bases left between them. Germline assignment: CDR1 MNHNY and CDR2 SVGAGI (reference sequence). This CDR3 has 12 amino acids. The CDR3: CASSFRGQGYTF. The DNA for the CDR3 is TGTGCCAGCAGTTTCAGGGGCCAAGGCTACACCTTC.

This chain connects TRBV29-1 to TRBJ2-1, with TRBD1 identical over 10 bases. The CDR3 sequence is 14 residues long. V shed 4 bases and J 6 bases; nucleotides not matched to a gene: 6. The germline V gene encodes CDR1 SQVTM and CDR2 ANQGSEA. CDR3 bases: TGCAGCGTTGTCCTGGACAGGGGGGGCAATGAGCAGTTCTTC. Its translation: CSVVLDRGGNEQFF.

This chain uses TRBV5-6 with TRBJ2-1; a possible D gene is TRBD2 (6 bases). CDR1 is SGHDT and CDR2 is YYEEEE in the germline V gene. V was shortened by 3 bases and J by 6 bases, with 7 bases between the two germline ends. The CDR3 totals 12 residues. The CDR3 loop is CASSSGVNEQFF. The CDR3 DNA sequence: TGTGCCAGCAGCTCGGGAGTCAATGAGCAGTTCTTC.

J is TRBJ1-4 and V is TRBV6-1, with a tentative D call TRBD1 (5 bases). The CDR3 is 16 amino acids. V was clipped by 2 bases and J by 8 bases, with 18 bases between them. From germline, CDR1 is MNHNS and CDR2 SASEGT. This CDR3 is CASSEPGPGKVEKLFF. The CDR3 DNA reads TGTGCCAGCAGTGAACCGGGCCCAGGGAAGGTCGAAAAACTGTTTTTT.

As for this clone: Additional DNA sequences in this sample encode the identical CDR3. J is TRBJ1-6 and V is TRBV5-1; TRBD1 aligns across 8 bases. The CDR3 contains 14 residues. Germline CDR1 SGHRS, CDR2 YFSETQ. Unmatched junction bases numbered 3, after V lost 3 bases and J lost 7 bases. This CDR3 reads CASSSTGENSPLHF. The CDR3, as DNA: TGCGCCAGCAGCTCGACAGGGGAAAATTCACCCCTCCACTTT.

This clone was counted between two and nine times. V is TRBV6-6 and J is TRBJ1-1; TRBD1 matches at 9 bases. CDR3 length: 15 amino acids. The V gene end was trimmed by 8 bases and the J gene end by 9 bases; junction bases not matched to a gene: 16. Germline CDR1 reads MNHNY; CDR2 reads SVGAGI (reference sequence). CDR3 bases: TGTGCCAGCCGTATCCCGGGACAGGGAACGGCAAAAGCTTTCTTT. Translating it yields CASRIPGQGTAKAFF.

The V call is TRBV28, the J call TRBJ2-5; TRBD2 is a possible D gene (6 bases). The CDR3 runs 16 residues. V lost 4 bases, J lost 2 bases, and 17 bases lay in between. Germline V gene lookup returns CDR1 MDHEN and CDR2 SYDVKM. CDR3 region: CASSSRRRTNQETQYF. In nucleotides, the CDR3 is TGTGCCAGCAGTTCCCGCCGGAGGACTAATCAAGAGACCCAGTACTTC.

The chain has TRBV19 and TRBJ2-1, with a weak D call TRBD2 (5 bases). This CDR3 spans 15 amino acids. Trimming removed 1 base from V and 7 bases from J, with 14 bases in between. Germline loops: CDR1 LNHDA, CDR2 SQIVND (reference sequence). The CDR3 sequence is CASSIGLLPGNEQFF. The CDR3 DNA reads as TGTGCCAGTAGTATAGGCCTGCTACCGGGGAATGAGCAGTTCTTC.

This clone was recorded only once. The J gene is TRBJ2-7, the V gene TRBV27; 8 bases line up with TRBD1. This CDR3 spans 15 amino acids. Germline V gene sequence: CDR1 MNHEY, CDR2 SMNVEV (reference sequence). Trimming cost V 5 bases and J 0 bases; bases outside gene matches: 6. The CDR3 sequence is CASSPSTGASYEQYF. DNA for the CDR3: TGTGCCAGCAGTCCCTCGACAGGGGCCTCCTACGAGCAGTACTTC.

V gene TRBV2 combines with J gene TRBJ2-2; 8 positions match TRBD2. CDR3 length equals 15 residues. CDR1 is SNHLY, CDR2 FYNNEI, per germline. J was trimmed by 5 bases and V by 3 bases; bases with no gene match: 5. CDR3 amino acids: CASSDSGRRTGELFF. The CDR3 nucleotides are TGTGCCAGCAGTGACAGCGGGAGAAGAACCGGGGAGCTGTTTTTT.

This clone has a handful of counts. The chain links TRBV5-1 to TRBJ1-2; 7 bases match TRBD1. The CDR3 is made up of 15 amino acids. Trimming at V came to 0 bases and at J to 6 bases, leaving 8 bases not matched to a gene. CDR1 SGHRS and CDR2 YFSETQ come from the germline V gene. The CDR3 loop is CASSLEGRGVDGYTF. The CDR3 nucleotides are TGCGCCAGCAGCTTGGAGGGCAGGGGGGTTGATGGCTACACCTTC.

CDR3: CASSQRGGNTEAFF. DNA of the CDR3: TGTGCCAGCAGCCAAAGGGGGGGGAACACTGAAGCTTTCTTT. This sequence joins TRBV3-1 (or the pseudogene TRBV3-2) and TRBJ1-1; the D gene is possibly TRBD1 (6 bases). V gave up 2 bases and J gave up 1 base, with 8 bases separating them. CDR1 is LGHDT, CDR2 YNNKEL, per germline (reference sequence). The CDR3 extends over 14 amino acids.

The chain links TRBV3-1 (or the pseudogene TRBV3-2) to TRBJ2-1; 8 nucleotides align to TRBD1. Germline V gene data show CDR1 as LGHDT and CDR2 as YNNKEL (reference sequence). Trimming cost V 0 bases and J 8 bases; bases outside gene matches: 6. The CDR3 is 15 residues long. For the CDR3, the DNA is TGTGCCAGCAGCCAAGATGTGACAGGGGATGATGAGCAGTTCTTC. Its translation: CASSQDVTGDDEQFF.

This chain connects TRBV25-1 to TRBJ2-5; weak D call: TRBD2 (6 bases). Germline V lookup: CDR1 MGHDK, CDR2 SYGVNS. The V gene lost 2 bases and the J gene lost 2 bases, with 12 bases spanning the gap. This CDR3 is 15 amino acids long. The CDR3 DNA follows: TGTGCCAGCAGTGAAGGGGGGACTCCACAAGAGACCCAGTACTTC. Amino acids: CASSEGGTPQETQYF. The whole variable domain, remainder taken from reference TRBV25-1 and TRBJ2-5, is EADIYQTPRYLVIGTGKKITLECSQTMGHDKMYWYQQDPGMELHLIHYSYGVNSTEKGDLSSESTVSRIRTEHFPLTLESARPSHTSQYLCASSEGGTPQETQYFGPGTRLLVL.

The chain recombines TRBV9 with TRBJ1-6, with a tentative D call TRBD1 (6 bases). The CDR3 contains 15 residues. Trimming pared 3 bases from V and 7 bases from J, leaving 14 bases between. The germline V gene has CDR1 SGDLS and CDR2 YYNGEE. CDR3 nucleotide sequence: TGTGCCAGCAGCGGAGAGACAGGCGGGAATTCACCCCTCCACTTT. Its translation: CASSGETGGNSPLHF. Together with reference TRBV9 and TRBJ1-6, the CDR3 gives the full variable domain: DSGVTQTPKHLITATGQRVTLRCSPRSGDLSVYWYQQSLDQGLQFLIQYYNGEERAKGNILERFSAQQFPDLHSELNLSSLELGDSALYFCASSGETGGNSPLHFGNGTRLTVT.

This chain links TRBV6-1 with TRBJ1-5; D perhaps matches TRBD1 (6 bases). V shed 2 bases and J shed 6 bases, with 14 bases lying between them. This CDR3 region has 15 residues. The germline CDR1 and CDR2 sequences are MNHNS and SASEGT. CDR3 sequence reads: CASSESGGAGQPQHF. The CDR3 DNA reads as TGTGCCAGCAGTGAATCTGGGGGGGCCGGTCAGCCCCAGCATTTT.

The chain employs TRBV5-5 and TRBJ1-2; 8 nucleotides agree with TRBD1. The V gene's germline CDR1 is SGHKS and CDR2 YYEKEE (reference sequence). V was pared by 7 bases and J by 3 bases, with 8 bases of the junction left unmatched. The CDR3 runs 14 residues. The CDR3 here is CASLGADRDYGYTF. As DNA, the CDR3 is TGTGCCAGCCTTGGCGCGGACAGGGACTATGGCTACACCTTC.

The chain joins TRBV5-1 to TRBJ1-1; TRBD1 is a possible D gene (6 bases). The CDR3 loop spans 14 amino acids. Looked up from germline, CDR1 is SGHRS and CDR2 is YFSETQ. The ends were cut back, 4 bases at V and 1 base at J, with 11 bases in the middle. The CDR3 sequence: CASSAWTANTEAFF. The CDR3 DNA reads as TGCGCCAGCAGCGCCTGGACAGCGAACACTGAAGCTTTCTTT.

The chain employs TRBV6-1 and TRBJ1-3; D gene uncertain. Trimming left V 0 bases short and J 3 bases short, with 9 bases between. The CDR3 consists of 15 residues. The germline V gene has CDR1 MNHNS and CDR2 SASEGT. CDR3 protein: CASSEAAGYGNTIYF. CDR3 bases: TGTGCCAGCAGTGAAGCAGCGGGCTATGGAAACACCATATATTTT.

The CDR3 region is CASSARGSPMDEQFF. The DNA for the CDR3 is TGTGCCAGTAGTGCCAGGGGGTCTCCTATGGATGAGCAGTTCTTC. The chain couples TRBV19 to TRBJ2-1; TRBD1 aligns across 7 bases. The germline V gene has CDR1 LNHDA and CDR2 SQIVND (reference sequence). With 5 bases clipped from V and 8 bases from J, the junction kept 12 bases outside the gene matches. The CDR3 is 15 amino acids.

The rearrangement joins TRBV19 to TRBJ1-1; 9 positions match TRBD1. Germline V gene sequence: CDR1 LNHDA, CDR2 SQIVND (reference sequence). This CDR3 has 12 residues. Trimming cost V 5 bases and J 11 bases; bases outside gene matches: 6. The CDR3 loop is CASSSDRGYAFF. As DNA, the CDR3 is TGTGCCAGTAGTTCGGACAGGGGATACGCTTTCTTT.

The chain couples TRBV7-9 to TRBJ1-4; D ambiguous. The germline V gene encodes CDR1 SEHNR and CDR2 FQNEAQ (reference sequence). This CDR3 is built from 13 residues. The V end lost 1 base, the J end lost 5 bases, and 5 bases lay between the germline ends. The CDR3 loop is CASSLDGNEKLFF. In DNA, the CDR3 is TGTGCCAGCAGCTTAGACGGGAATGAAAAACTGTTTTTT.

The chain combines TRBV20-1 with TRBJ1-2; 7 bases align to TRBD1. The CDR3 loop spans 11 amino acids. Germline assignment: CDR1 DFQATT and CDR2 SNEGSKA (reference sequence). V lost 3 bases and J lost 11; bases outside the gene matches: 6. Written as DNA, the CDR3 is TGCAGTGCTAGGAACAGGGGCCTTTACACCTTC. Translated, it gives CSARNRGLYTF.

The chain carries TRBV15 and TRBJ2-1; the match to TRBD2 covers 15 bases. CDR3 length: 18 residues. CDR1 LNHNV and CDR2 YYDKDF come from the germline V gene (reference sequence). J lost 5 bases, V lost 0 bases, and 5 bases had no gene match. This CDR3 reads CATSRDLGLAGGNNEQFF. The CDR3 DNA sequence: TGTGCCACCAGCAGAGACCTGGGACTAGCGGGAGGAAACAATGAGCAGTTCTTC.

The V and J genes are TRBV5-1 and TRBJ2-7, with TRBD1 as a possible D gene (6 bases). CDR3 length: 13 amino acids. CDR1 is SGHRS and CDR2 is YFSETQ in the germline V gene. V lost 4 bases to trimming and J lost 2 bases, with 10 bases between them. As DNA, the CDR3 is TGCGCCAGCAGCCAGACAGGAACCTACGAGCAGTACTTC. Residues: CASSQTGTYEQYF. The variable domain in full, completed from reference TRBV5-1 and TRBJ2-7, reads KAGVTQTPRYLIKTRGQQVTLSCSPISGHRSVSWYQQTPGQGLQFLFEYFSETQRNKGNFPGRFSGRQFSNSRSEMNVSTLELGDSALYLCASSQTGTYEQYFGPGTRLTVT.